This T cell receptor beta chain was sequenced during a study of T cells after yellow fever vaccination. A single record per CDR3 protein comes from TCRdb applying MiXCR to the 5' RACE reads. Among over 250,000 distinct CDR3 sequences listed, around 4.9% were seen once. The CDR3 runs 19 residues. V was clipped by 5 bases and J by 0 bases; unmatched bases: 19. The germline CDR1 and CDR2 sequences are SGHDT and YYEEEE. This clonotype has just a few counts. The antigen remains unidentified. Study findings and constraints: A weaker but faster secondary response was observed, peaking on day 5 versus 15.

This specimen consisted of CD4+ T cells sorted from PBMCs, obtained on the day of the yellow fever booster vaccination. This TCR was sampled from a man aged 18 to 35 who received the YFV17D yellow fever vaccine. V gene TRBV5-6 combines with J gene TRBJ1-1; 7 positions agree with TRBD1. The DNA of the CDR3 is TGTGCCAGCAGACTGCGGCGGGACAGAGCATACCCGTTGAACACTGAAGCTTTCTTT. Translation gives CASRLRRDRAYPLNTEAFF.